The 5 T cell receptor beta chains below come from one sample, sequenced in a study of T cells in Graves' hyperthyroidism and ophthalmopathy. From RNA transcripts, TCR beta CDR3 regions were amplified. The HTBI primer set drove a first-round RT-PCR of the TCR CDR3. Each CDR3 protein gets one entry after TCRdb re-called the multiplex PCR reads with MiXCR. The data show 350,000 to 400,000 distinct CDR3 sequences, just under 15% seen once. The sample comprised blood. The receptors were sampled from a young woman with Graves' hyperthyroidism.

This clonotype has a count of ten or more. The chain couples TRBV3-1 to TRBJ2-3; 10 bases are shared with TRBD2. V lost 2 bases to trimming and J lost 1 base; unmatched junction nucleotides: 3. The CDR3 loop spans 16 amino acids. Germline V gene sequence: CDR1 LGHDT, CDR2 YNNKEL (reference sequence). The CDR3 loop reads CASSQQGTSGTDTQYF. CDR3 nucleotides: TGTGCCAGCAGCCAACAAGGGACTAGCGGCACAGATACGCAGTATTTT.

The sample holds many counts of this clonotype. This chain joins TRBV5-8 and TRBJ2-5; D might be TRBD2 (6 bases). The CDR3 length is 13 residues. CDR1 SGHTS and CDR2 YDEGEE come from the germline V gene. V was clipped by 3 bases and J by 5 bases, with 11 bases between them. The CDR3 DNA sequence: TGTGCCAGCAGCTCCGGAGGGGATGAGACCCAGTACTTC. It yields the protein CASSSGGDETQYF.

A few counts support this clonotype. This sequence joins TRBV6-1 and TRBJ1-5; weak D call: TRBD1 (5 bases). The CDR3 contains 13 residues. Looked up from germline, CDR1 is MNHNS and CDR2 is SASEGT. V lost 6 bases, J lost 4 bases, and 10 bases lay in between. In DNA, the CDR3 is TGTGCCAGCAGACGACAGTGGAATCAGCCCCAGCATTTT. Amino acid sequence: CASRRQWNQPQHF.

Regarding this clonotype: One base away lies a much larger clone, so this may be a sequencing read error. This chain uses TRBV27 with TRBJ2-4; no clear D gene. The germline CDR1 and CDR2 sequences are MNHEY and SMNVEV (reference sequence). The CDR3 totals 17 residues. CDR3 region: CAGSFTPDPLAKNIQYF. In DNA form, the CDR3 reads TGTGCCGGCAGTTTCACACCGGACCCGTTAGCCAAAAACATTCAGTACTTC.

In its sample, this clonotype was seen many times. The rearrangement uses TRBV20-1 and TRBJ2-3, with TRBD2 matching over 7 bases. The V gene's germline CDR1 is DFQATT and CDR2 SNEGSKA (reference sequence). The CDR3 loop spans 17 amino acids. V dropped 5 bases and J dropped 4; count of bases not matched to a gene: 18. Here the CDR3 DNA reads TGCAGTGCTCCTAAGGAAGTAAAAGCGGGACTTTCAGATACGCAGTATTTT. It is translated as CSAPKEVKAGLSDTQYF.